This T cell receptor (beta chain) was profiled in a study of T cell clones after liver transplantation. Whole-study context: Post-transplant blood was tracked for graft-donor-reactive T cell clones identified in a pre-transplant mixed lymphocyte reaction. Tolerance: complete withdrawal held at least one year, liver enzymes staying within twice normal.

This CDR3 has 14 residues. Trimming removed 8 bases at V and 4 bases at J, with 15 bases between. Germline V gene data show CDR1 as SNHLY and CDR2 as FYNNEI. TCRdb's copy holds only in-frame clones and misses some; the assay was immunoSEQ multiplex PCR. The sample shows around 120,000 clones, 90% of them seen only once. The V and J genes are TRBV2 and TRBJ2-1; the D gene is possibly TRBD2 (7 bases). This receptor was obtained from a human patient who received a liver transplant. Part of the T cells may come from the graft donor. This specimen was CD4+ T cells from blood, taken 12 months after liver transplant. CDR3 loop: CASDRGEGYNEQFF. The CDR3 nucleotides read TGTGCCAGCGATAGGGGGGAGGGATACAATGAGCAGTTCTTC.